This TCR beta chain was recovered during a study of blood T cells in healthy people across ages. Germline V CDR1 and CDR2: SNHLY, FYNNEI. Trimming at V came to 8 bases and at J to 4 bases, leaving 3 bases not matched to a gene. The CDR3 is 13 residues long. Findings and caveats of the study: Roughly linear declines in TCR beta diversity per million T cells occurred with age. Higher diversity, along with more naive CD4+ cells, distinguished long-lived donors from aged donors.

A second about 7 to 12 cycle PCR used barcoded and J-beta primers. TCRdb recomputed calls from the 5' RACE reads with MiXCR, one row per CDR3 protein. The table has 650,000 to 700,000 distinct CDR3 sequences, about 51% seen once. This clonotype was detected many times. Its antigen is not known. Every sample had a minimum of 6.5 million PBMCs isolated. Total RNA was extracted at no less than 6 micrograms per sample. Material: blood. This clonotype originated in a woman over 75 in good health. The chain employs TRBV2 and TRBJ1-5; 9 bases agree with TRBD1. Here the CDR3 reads CASLDRGNQPQHF. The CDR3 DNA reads TGTGCCAGCCTGGACAGGGGTAATCAGCCCCAGCATTTT.